The text below deals with one T cell receptor beta chain. One junction end disagrees with the germline gene, perhaps due to a read error. The sample originates from a study of T-cell reconstitution after alpha-beta-depleted transplantation in children. The CDR3 consists of 16 residues. Germline CDR1 DFQATT, CDR2 SNEGSKA (reference sequence). Unique molecular identifiers were used in preparing the TCRbeta library. TCRdb reprocessed the PCR reads with MiXCR, giving one entry per CDR3 protein. In the table there are fewer than 500,000 distinct CDR3 sequences, roughly 43% of which are singletons. This sequence joins TRBV20-1 and TRBJ2-7, with TRBD2 as a possible D gene (7 bases). The material was PBMCs, obtained before TCRalphabeta/CD19-depleted stem cell transplant. The sequence was collected from a girl aged 2 to 10 with aplastic anemia, due to receive a stem cell transplant. The CDR3 region is CSQQGAGKTGGYELYF. CDR3 coding DNA: TGCAGTCAACAGGGAGCGGGAAAGACCGGGGGGTACGAGCTGTACTTC.